This TCR beta chain is from a study of OX40 agonist ivuxolimab in advanced cancers. Study at large: Patients received intravenous ivuxolimab every 2 weeks at 0.01 to 10 mg/kg. Therapy given before enrollment (anti-PD-1, anti-PD-L1 or anti-CTLA-4) was allowed, and 40% to 45% had some. General study points: Expanded clones tended on average to be more numerous among CD8+ T cells than CD4+.

TCRdb keeps only in-frame clones here, not all; method: immunoSEQ multiplex PCR. The table records some 85,000 clones, 70% to 90% of them present only once. Of note for this clone: What it recognizes is unknown.

Germline CDR1 is SQVTM and CDR2 is ANQGSEA. V shed 3 bases, J shed 7 bases, and the junction held 6 bases outside the gene matches. The length of the CDR3 is 13 residues. V and J are TRBV29-1 and TRBJ2-1, with 7 nucleotides matching TRBD1. This sample comprised CD4+ or CD8+ T cells sorted from blood, obtained in a trial of the OX40 agonist ivuxolimab. The receptor comes from an adult with an advanced solid tumor such as melanoma, head and neck, liver or kidney cancer. The CDR3 nucleotides read TGCAGCGTTGATGTGACAGGGTTGAATGAGCAGTTCTTC. This gives the protein CSVDVTGLNEQFF.